These 4 T cell receptor beta chains originate from one sample sequenced in a study of T-cell memory formation after mild COVID-19. TCRdb called the 5' RACE reads again in MiXCR, with one record for every CDR3 protein. The table lists 300,000 to 350,000 distinct CDR3 sequences, around 13% of them singletons. Sequencing was done on a sample of PBMCs or a T cell subset sorted from them (not recorded which). The receptor source for this set is a man between 18 and 35 years old who had mild COVID-19 (a few samples of this study predate the infection). Cell type and time point are not known.

This clonotype was counted only a few times. The V gene is TRBV27, the J gene TRBJ1-2; the D is unclear. The germline V gene has CDR1 MNHEY and CDR2 SMNVEV (reference sequence). Trimming stripped 0 bases from V and 7 bases from J, with 21 bases between. The CDR3 extends over 17 amino acids. This CDR3 is CASSLSTVVSGSGGYTF. CDR3 in DNA: TGTGCCAGCAGTTTATCCACAGTGGTCTCCGGTTCGGGTGGCTACACCTTC.

This clonotype was detected a few times. The gene calls are TRBV7-9 and TRBJ2-1, with a weak D call TRBD2 (7 bases). Germline V gives CDR1 SEHNR, CDR2 FQNEAQ (reference sequence). This CDR3 has 15 amino acids. V was shortened by 5 bases and J by 4 bases, with 15 bases between the two germline ends. CDR3: CASSRSEGGYNEQFF. Written as DNA, the CDR3 is TGTGCCAGCAGCCGATCGGAGGGGGGGTACAATGAGCAGTTCTTC.

This chain uses TRBV19 with TRBJ1-1; TRBD1 agrees at 7 bases. Looked up from germline, CDR1 is LNHDA and CDR2 is SQIVND (reference sequence). With V trimmed by 7 bases and J by 6 bases, 14 bases remained unmatched. CDR3 length: 15 residues. The CDR3 protein is CASTPLRARGAEAFF. For the CDR3, the DNA is TGTGCCAGTACCCCGCTACGGGCCAGGGGGGCTGAAGCTTTCTTT.

The rearrangement uses TRBV7-2 and TRBJ1-2, with 9 bases fitting TRBD1. The CDR3 contains 12 residues. V lost 8 bases to trimming and J lost 8 bases; unmatched junction nucleotides: 6. In germline, CDR1 is SGHTA, CDR2 FQGNSA. In DNA, the CDR3 is TGTGCCAGCTCCGGGACAGGGCAAGGCTACACCTTC. Amino acid sequence: CASSGTGQGYTF.